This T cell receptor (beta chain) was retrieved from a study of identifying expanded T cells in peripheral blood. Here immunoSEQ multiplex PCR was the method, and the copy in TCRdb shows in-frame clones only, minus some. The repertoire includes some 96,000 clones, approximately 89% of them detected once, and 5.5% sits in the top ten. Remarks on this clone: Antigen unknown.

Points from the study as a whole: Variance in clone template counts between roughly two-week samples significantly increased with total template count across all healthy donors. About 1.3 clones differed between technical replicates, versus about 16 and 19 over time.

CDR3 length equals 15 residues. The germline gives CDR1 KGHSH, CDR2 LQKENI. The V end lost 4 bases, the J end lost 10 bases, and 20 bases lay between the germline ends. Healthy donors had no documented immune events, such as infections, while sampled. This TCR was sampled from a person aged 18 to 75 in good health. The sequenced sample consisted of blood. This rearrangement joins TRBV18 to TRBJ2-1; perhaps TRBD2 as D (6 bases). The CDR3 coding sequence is TGTGCCAGCTCACGACCCCGGGAGCAGGCCAGGGAGCAGTTCTTC. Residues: CASSRPREQAREQFF.